The 26 T cell receptor beta chains below come from one sample, sequenced in a study of cytomegalovirus exposure and HLA in healthy donors. A multiplex PCR was run with 60 Vbeta primers and 13 Jbeta primers. Clones were read by immunoSEQ multiplex PCR, and TCRdb kept only the in-frame ones, dropping some. Among 150,000 to 200,000 clones listed, 75% to 80% were seen once. The specimen was PBMCs. These TCRs come from a woman between 40 and 50 years old in good health and CMV-seropositive.

The chain employs TRBV2 and TRBJ1-5, with D possibly TRBD1 on 5 matching bases. Germline V CDR1 and CDR2: SNHLY, FYNNEI. The CDR3 is made up of 14 amino acids. The V gene lost 3 bases and the J gene lost 5 bases, with 11 bases spanning the gap. CDR3 sequence reads: CASSEGQAHQPQHF. CDR3 nucleotides: TGTGCCAGCAGTGAGGGGCAGGCGCATCAGCCCCAGCATTTT.

The chain combines TRBV7-9 with TRBJ1-1; D is possibly TRBD1 (6 bases). V lost 2 bases and J lost 7, with 11 bases in between. Germline CDR1 is SEHNR and CDR2 is FQNEAQ (reference sequence). The CDR3 runs 13 residues. CDR3 nucleotides: TGTGCCAGCAGCTTATCTCAGGACAGTGAAGCTTTCTTT. Translating gives CASSLSQDSEAFF. The full variable domain, rest sourced from reference TRBV7-9 and TRBJ1-1, is DTGVSQNPRHKITKRGQNVTFRCDPISEHNRLYWYRQTLGQGPEFLTYFQNEAQLEKSRLLSDRFSAERPKGSFSTLEIQRTEQGDSAMYLCASSLSQDSEAFFGQGTRLTVV.

The DNA of the CDR3 is TGTGCCAGCAGCTTAGTATCGCTAGCGTGGAATGAGCAGTTCTTC. This translates into CASSLVSLAWNEQFF. The rearrangement joins TRBV7-2 to TRBJ2-1; possible D gene TRBD2, 6 bases. There are 15 residues in the CDR3. CDR1 is SGHTA, CDR2 FQGNSA, per germline. The V end lost 1 base, the J end lost 7 bases, and 14 bases lay between the germline ends.

The chain is built from TRBV6-5 and TRBJ1-2; D is perhaps TRBD1 (6 bases). V was clipped by 2 bases and J by 5 bases, with 15 bases between them. The CDR3 runs to 15 residues. Germline V gives CDR1 MNHEY, CDR2 SVGAGI. CDR3 region: CASSYRGDRSYGYTF. CDR3 DNA sequence: TGTGCCAGCAGTTACAGGGGTGACAGGTCTTATGGCTACACCTTC.

V usage is TRBV5-6 and J usage is TRBJ2-7, with 8 bases matching TRBD2. With 1 base clipped from V and 4 bases from J, the junction kept 7 bases outside the gene matches. Looked up from germline, CDR1 is SGHDT and CDR2 is YYEEEE. The CDR3 totals 15 residues. Written as DNA, the CDR3 is TGTGCCAGCAGCTTGCGGGGGGGGAGCCTTTACGAGCAGTACTTC. Its translation: CASSLRGGSLYEQYF.

This clone was picked up one time. The V call is TRBV7-9, the J call TRBJ1-6, with 7 bases matching TRBD1. CDR1 is SEHNR, CDR2 FQNEAQ, per germline (reference sequence). The CDR3 extends over 15 amino acids. With V trimmed by 5 bases and J by 9 bases, 10 bases remained unmatched. The CDR3 region has the DNA TGTGCCAGCAGCCCACAGGGGCCGCTCGGTTCACCCCTCCACTTT. Translation: CASSPQGPLGSPLHF.

The CDR3 region has the DNA TGTGCCAGCAGCTTAAGGTGGGGGGGCCCCGATGAGCAGTTCTTC. The encoded protein is CASSLRWGGPDEQFF. The V gene is TRBV7-7, the J gene TRBJ2-1, with D possibly being TRBD2 (7 bases). V lost 2 bases and J lost 8, with 16 bases in between. Germline assignment: CDR1 SSHAT and CDR2 FNYEAQ (reference sequence). The CDR3 contains 15 residues.

This clone was seen a few times. J is TRBJ2-7 and V is TRBV7-2; 11 positions agree with TRBD2. The V gene's germline CDR1 is SGHTA and CDR2 FQGNSA. V lost 1 base to trimming and J lost 12 bases; unmatched junction nucleotides: 11. This CDR3 is built from 15 residues. CDR3 nucleotides: TGTGCCAGCAGCTTAGTGGGGGCGCTAGCGGGGGGAGTGTACTTC. It is translated as CASSLVGALAGGVYF.

This chain links TRBV19 with TRBJ2-7; TRBD2 aligns across 8 bases. Losses at the gene ends were 5 bases for V and 0 bases for J; bases not matched to a gene: 3. This CDR3 spans 14 amino acids. Per germline, CDR1 LNHDA and CDR2 SQIVND (reference sequence). CDR3 DNA: TGTGCCAGTAGTTTAGCGGGATCCTCCTACGAGCAGTACTTC. Its translation is CASSLAGSSYEQYF.

This clone was picked up a small number of times. V gene TRBV7-2 combines with J gene TRBJ1-4; 9 nucleotides align to TRBD1. The CDR3 is 14 residues long. Looked up from germline, CDR1 is SGHTA and CDR2 is FQGNSA. V gave up 6 bases and J gave up 7 bases; unmatched junction bases: 6. The CDR3 nucleotides read TGTGCCAGCAGAATAGACAGGGGGGGTGAAAAACTGTTTTTT. It codes for CASRIDRGGEKLFF.

The chain combines TRBV19 with TRBJ2-7; TRBD1 agrees at 8 bases. CDR1 is LNHDA, CDR2 SQIVND, per germline (reference sequence). This CDR3 has 13 residues. Trimming cost V 4 bases and J 4 bases; bases outside gene matches: 3. The CDR3 sequence is CASSSTGGYEQYF. The CDR3 coding sequence is TGTGCCAGTAGTAGTACAGGGGGATACGAGCAGTACTTC.

This clone has only one observation. The chain couples TRBV5-4 to TRBJ1-1; D unclear. Germline CDR1 SGHNT, CDR2 YYREEE (reference sequence). V shed 1 base and J shed 3 bases, with 13 bases lying between them. The CDR3 has 15 amino acids. CDR3 region: CASSLSRTGYTEAFF. CDR3 in DNA: TGTGCCAGCAGCTTGTCCAGAACGGGGTACACTGAAGCTTTCTTT.

The genes are TRBV19 and TRBJ2-3, with 10 bases lining up with TRBD2. The trim removed 10 bases at V and 5 bases at J, leaving 3 bases unmatched. The CDR3 covers 12 residues. CDR1 and CDR2 from the germline V gene are LNHDA and SQIVND (reference sequence). CDR3 amino acids: CATRLAGDTQYF. The DNA of the CDR3 is TGTGCCACCAGACTAGCGGGAGATACGCAGTATTTT.

This rearrangement joins TRBV5-4 to TRBJ1-1; D is uncertain. The CDR3 runs 13 residues. Germline CDR1 reads SGHNT; CDR2 reads YYREEE (reference sequence). The ends were cut back, 2 bases at V and 6 bases at J, with 11 bases in the middle. CDR3 region: CASSFKPYPEAFF. DNA of the CDR3: TGTGCCAGCAGCTTTAAACCCTACCCTGAAGCTTTCTTT.

The CDR3 spells CASRGLYETQYF. The CDR3, as DNA: TGTGCCAGCAGGGGGCTGTACGAGACCCAGTACTTC. The chain links TRBV11-2 to TRBJ2-5, with a weak D call TRBD1 (5 bases). CDR3 length equals 12 residues. Germline assignment: CDR1 SGHAT and CDR2 FQNNGV. Trimming took 6 bases from V and 5 from J, leaving 10 bases between them. The full variable domain, with the rest looked up from reference TRBV11-2 and TRBJ2-5, is EAGVAQSPRYKIIEKRQSVAFWCNPISGHATLYWYQQILGQGPKLLIQFQNNGVVDDSQLPKDRFSAERLKGVDSTLKIQPAKLEDSAVYLCASRGLYETQYFGPGTRLLVL.

Concerning this clone: This sample includes further DNA sequences coding for the same CDR3. V and J are TRBV19 and TRBJ2-1; 10 bases match TRBD2. In germline, CDR1 is LNHDA, CDR2 SQIVND (reference sequence). V shed 3 bases, J shed 4 bases, and the junction held 3 bases outside the gene matches. The CDR3 sequence is 15 residues long. Here the CDR3 reads CASSIGLAVYNEQFF. The CDR3 region has the DNA TGTGCCAGTAGTATTGGACTAGCGGTATACAATGAGCAGTTCTTC.

CDR3 DNA: TGTGCCAGCAGTTCGCTCTACAGGGGGACCCATGAAAAACTGTTTTTT. It codes for CASSSLYRGTHEKLFF. The rearrangement uses TRBV27 and TRBJ1-4; 8 bases map to TRBD1. Trimming cost V 4 bases and J 6 bases; bases outside gene matches: 10. From germline, CDR1 is MNHEY and CDR2 SMNVEV (reference sequence). The CDR3 is made up of 16 amino acids.

The J gene is TRBJ2-1, the V gene TRBV9, with D hard to call. In germline, CDR1 is SGDLS, CDR2 YYNGEE. The V gene lost 0 bases and the J gene lost 0 bases, with 10 bases spanning the gap. This CDR3 comprises 16 residues. The CDR3 DNA is TGTGCCAGCAGCGTAGGGGCAGATAGCTCCTACAATGAGCAGTTCTTC. Protein product: CASSVGADSSYNEQFF.

This chain connects TRBV5-4 to TRBJ2-3; 9 bases are a match to TRBD2. Looked up from germline, CDR1 is SGHNT and CDR2 is YYREEE (reference sequence). J was trimmed by 1 base and V by 2 bases; bases with no gene match: 2. The CDR3 has 15 residues. The CDR3 region has the DNA TGTGCCAGCAGCTTAATAGCGGGGGGCACAGATACGCAGTATTTT. This encodes CASSLIAGGTDTQYF.

The V and J genes are TRBV29-1 and TRBJ2-7; unclear D gene. Germline V gene sequence: CDR1 SQVTM, CDR2 ANQGSEA. The CDR3 sequence is 15 residues long. Between the trimmed V and J ends, which lost 5 bases and 0 bases, there was a span of 17 bases. DNA of the CDR3: TGCAGCGTTAGTTTTTGGCGGCCCAGCTCCTACGAGCAGTACTTC. Encoded protein: CSVSFWRPSSYEQYF.

The rearrangement links TRBV4-3 to TRBJ1-2; a weak D match, TRBD1 (5 bases). Trimming took off 2 bases at V and 5 bases at J, with 12 bases between the two ends. CDR3 length equals 14 residues. CDR1 and CDR2 (germline): LGHNA, YSLEER. In nucleotides, the CDR3 is TGCGCCAGCAGCCAATCCGAGGACACATATGGCTACACCTTC. Amino acids: CASSQSEDTYGYTF.

The genes are TRBV23-1 and TRBJ1-5; D is unclear. TRBV23-1 is an ORF, with its function uncertain. V was shortened by 5 bases and J by 0 bases, with 20 bases between the two germline ends. This CDR3 comprises 18 residues. The CDR3, as DNA: TGCGCCAGCAGTTGTCCCTCAACAGATACCCTTAGCAATCAGCCCCAGCATTTT. Residues: CASSCPSTDTLSNQPQHF.

V is TRBV6-5 and J is TRBJ2-3; 8 positions agree with TRBD1. Germline V CDR1 and CDR2: MNHEY, SVGAGI. With V trimmed by 6 bases and J by 6 bases, 11 bases remained unmatched. The CDR3 is 15 amino acids. Here the CDR3 reads CASRPEGTGQDTQYF. CDR3 nucleotide sequence: TGTGCCAGCAGACCCGAAGGGACAGGTCAGGATACGCAGTATTTT.

V gene TRBV7-6 combines with J gene TRBJ2-5; no firm D call. The CDR3 runs to 14 residues. The V end lost 1 base, the J end lost 2 bases, and 8 bases lay between the germline ends. Germline CDR1 SGHVS, CDR2 FNYEAQ. CDR3 loop: CASSLGQIQETQYF. CDR3 DNA sequence: TGTGCCAGCAGCTTAGGGCAGATACAAGAGACCCAGTACTTC. Based on the CDR3 plus reference TRBV7-6 and TRBJ2-5, the full variable domain is GAGVSQSPRYKVTKRGQDVALRCDPISGHVSLYWYRQALGQGPEFLTYFNYEAQQDKSGLPNDRFSAERPEGSISTLTIQRTEQRDSAMYRCASSLGQIQETQYFGPGTRLLVL.

The genes are TRBV5-1 and TRBJ2-2; TRBD2 matches at 9 bases. CDR1 is SGHRS and CDR2 is YFSETQ in the germline V gene. The CDR3 is 15 residues long. With V trimmed by 4 bases and J by 5 bases, 6 bases remained unmatched. The CDR3 protein is CASSISGGGTGELFF. The CDR3 DNA reads TGCGCCAGCAGCATTAGCGGGGGCGGAACCGGGGAGCTGTTTTTT. Full variable domain (remainder filled in from reference TRBV5-1 and TRBJ2-2): KAGVTQTPRYLIKTRGQQVTLSCSPISGHRSVSWYQQTPGQGLQFLFEYFSETQRNKGNFPGRFSGRQFSNSRSEMNVSTLELGDSALYLCASSISGGGTGELFFGEGSRLTVL.

The J gene is TRBJ1-1, the V gene TRBV10-3; D is undetermined. V was shortened by 6 bases and J by 4 bases, with 12 bases between the two germline ends. Germline CDR1 is ENHRY and CDR2 is SYGVKD. CDR3 size: 13 residues. In DNA, the CDR3 is TGTGCCATCAGAGGAGCGGGTCTCACTGAAGCTTTCTTT. Translated: CAIRGAGLTEAFF.